This TCR beta chain appears in the sequencing data of a study of shared clonotypes between healthy human individuals. Overall study findings and caveats: Donors were few, which limited the genetic and exposure-history diversity represented.

The authors split each subset's genomic DNA evenly across several immunoSEQ plates. With ten immunoSEQ deep assay plates, unsorted PBMC DNA underwent sequencing. Libraries were prepared by immunoSEQ multiplex PCR; TCRdb keeps only in-frame clonotypes and omits some of them. The sample carries about 490,000 clones, approximately 79% recorded once. There are a few counts of this clone. Its target is unknown. CDR3 length equals 14 residues. The ends were cut back, 5 bases at V and 2 bases at J, with 11 bases in the middle. Germline CDR1 is SGHTA and CDR2 is FQGNSA. The V call is TRBV7-2, the J call TRBJ2-3; possibly TRBD2 for D (5 bases). The clonotype originates from a woman aged 40-49 years in good health. Some clones in this sample may be carry-over from other donors' samples. Material for sequencing was PBMCs. In DNA form, the CDR3 reads TGTGCCAGCAGCCCCGGGGTTCACACAGATACGCAGTATTTT. Translating it yields CASSPGVHTDTQYF.